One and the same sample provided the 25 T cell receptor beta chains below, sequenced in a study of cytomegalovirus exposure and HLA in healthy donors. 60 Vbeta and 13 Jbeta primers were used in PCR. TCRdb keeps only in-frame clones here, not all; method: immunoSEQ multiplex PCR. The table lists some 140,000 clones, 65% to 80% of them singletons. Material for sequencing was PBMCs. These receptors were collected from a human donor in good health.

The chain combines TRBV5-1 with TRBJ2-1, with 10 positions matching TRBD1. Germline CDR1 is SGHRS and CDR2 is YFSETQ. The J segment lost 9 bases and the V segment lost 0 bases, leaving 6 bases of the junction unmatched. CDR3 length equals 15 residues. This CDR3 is CASSLAGDRGGEQFF. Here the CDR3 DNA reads TGCGCCAGCAGCTTGGCCGGGGACAGGGGAGGTGAGCAGTTCTTC.

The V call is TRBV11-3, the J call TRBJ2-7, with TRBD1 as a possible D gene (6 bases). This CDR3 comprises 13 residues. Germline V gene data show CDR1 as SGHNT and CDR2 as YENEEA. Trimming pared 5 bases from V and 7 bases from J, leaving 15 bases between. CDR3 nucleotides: TGTGCCAGCAGCCCGAGGACAGCGTGGGAGCAGTACTTC. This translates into CASSPRTAWEQYF. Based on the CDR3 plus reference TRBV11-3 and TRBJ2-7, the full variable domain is EAGVVQSPRYKIIEKKQPVAFWCNPISGHNTLYWYLQNLGQGPELLIRYENEEAVDDSQLPKDRFSAERLKGVDSTLKIQPAELGDSAVYLCASSPRTAWEQYFGPGTRLTVT.

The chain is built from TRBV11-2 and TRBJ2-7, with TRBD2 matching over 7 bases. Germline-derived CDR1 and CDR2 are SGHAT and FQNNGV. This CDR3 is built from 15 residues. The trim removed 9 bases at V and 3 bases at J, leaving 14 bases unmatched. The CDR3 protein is CASRRPGRVNYEQYF. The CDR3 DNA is TGTGCCAGTCGGCGTCCTGGGAGGGTGAACTACGAGCAGTACTTC.

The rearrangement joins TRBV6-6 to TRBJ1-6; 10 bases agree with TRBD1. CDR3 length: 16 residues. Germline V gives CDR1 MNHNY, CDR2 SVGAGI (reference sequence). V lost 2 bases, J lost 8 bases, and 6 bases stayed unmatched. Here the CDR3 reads CASSYIDRGPDSPLHF. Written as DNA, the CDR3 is TGTGCCAGCAGTTACATCGACAGGGGGCCTGATTCACCCCTCCACTTT.

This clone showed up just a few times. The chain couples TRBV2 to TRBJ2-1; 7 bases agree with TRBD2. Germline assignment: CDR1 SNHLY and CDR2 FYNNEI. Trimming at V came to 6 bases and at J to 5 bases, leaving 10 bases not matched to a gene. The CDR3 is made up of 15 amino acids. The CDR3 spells CASSPRLAADNEQFF. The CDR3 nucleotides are TGTGCCAGCAGCCCCCGGCTAGCGGCGGACAATGAGCAGTTCTTC.

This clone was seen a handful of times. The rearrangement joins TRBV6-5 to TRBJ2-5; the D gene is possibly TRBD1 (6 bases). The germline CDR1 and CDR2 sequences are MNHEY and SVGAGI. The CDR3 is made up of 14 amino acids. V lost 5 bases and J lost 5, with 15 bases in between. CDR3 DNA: TGTGCCAGCAGTCGAACAGGGATGAAGGAGACCCAGTACTTC. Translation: CASSRTGMKETQYF.

The CDR3 here is CASSPGTGGGETQYF. As DNA, the CDR3 is TGTGCCAGCAGCCCAGGGACAGGGGGCGGCGAGACCCAGTACTTC. V is TRBV5-6 and J is TRBJ2-5; 12 bases agree with TRBD1. Germline CDR1 and CDR2: SGHDT and YYEEEE. This CDR3 has 15 residues. V dropped 4 bases and J dropped 5; count of bases not matched to a gene: 6.

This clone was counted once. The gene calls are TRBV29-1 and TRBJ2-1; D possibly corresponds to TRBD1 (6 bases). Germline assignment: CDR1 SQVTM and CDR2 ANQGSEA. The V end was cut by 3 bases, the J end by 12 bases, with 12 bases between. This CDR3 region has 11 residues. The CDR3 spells CSVESTTGQFF. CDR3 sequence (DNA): TGCAGCGTTGAGTCTACGACAGGGCAGTTCTTC.

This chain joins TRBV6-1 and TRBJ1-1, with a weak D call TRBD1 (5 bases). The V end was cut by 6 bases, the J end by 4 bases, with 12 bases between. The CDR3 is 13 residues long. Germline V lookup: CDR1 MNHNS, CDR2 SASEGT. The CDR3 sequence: CASSPDRSTEAFF. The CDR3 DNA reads TGTGCCAGCAGCCCTGACAGATCCACTGAAGCTTTCTTT.

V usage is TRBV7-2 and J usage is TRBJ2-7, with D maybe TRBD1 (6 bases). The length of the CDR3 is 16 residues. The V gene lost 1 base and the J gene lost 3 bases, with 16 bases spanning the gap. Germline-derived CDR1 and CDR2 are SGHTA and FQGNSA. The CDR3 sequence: CASSLGPSGGGYEQYF. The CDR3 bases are TGTGCCAGCAGCTTAGGCCCCTCTGGGGGCGGCTACGAGCAGTACTTC. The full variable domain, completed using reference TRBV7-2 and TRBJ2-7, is GAGVSQSPSNKVTEKGKDVELRCDPISGHTALYWYRQSLGQGLEFLIYFQGNSAPDKSGLPSDRFSAERTGGSVSTLTIQRTQQEDSAVYLCASSLGPSGGGYEQYFGPGTRLTVT.

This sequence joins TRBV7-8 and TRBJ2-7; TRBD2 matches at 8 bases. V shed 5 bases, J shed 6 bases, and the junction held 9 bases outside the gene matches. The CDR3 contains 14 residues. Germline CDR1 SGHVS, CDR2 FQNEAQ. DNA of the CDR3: TGTGCCAGCAGCCCGGGACTAGGCGTCGCCGAGCAGTACTTC. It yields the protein CASSPGLGVAEQYF.

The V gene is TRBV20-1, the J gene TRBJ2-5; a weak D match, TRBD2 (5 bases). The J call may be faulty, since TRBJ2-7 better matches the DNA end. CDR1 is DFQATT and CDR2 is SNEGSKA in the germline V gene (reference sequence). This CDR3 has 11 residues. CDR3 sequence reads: CSAMEDYEQYF. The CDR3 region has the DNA TGCAGTGCTATGGAGGACTACGAGCAGTACTTC.

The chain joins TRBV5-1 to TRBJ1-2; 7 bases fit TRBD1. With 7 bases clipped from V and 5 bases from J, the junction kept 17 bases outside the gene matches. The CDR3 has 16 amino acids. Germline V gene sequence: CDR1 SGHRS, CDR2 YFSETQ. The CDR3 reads CASGVKQGSAGYGYTF. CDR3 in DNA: TGCGCCAGCGGGGTTAAACAGGGGAGCGCCGGATATGGCTACACCTTC. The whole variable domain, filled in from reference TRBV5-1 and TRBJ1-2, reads KAGVTQTPRYLIKTRGQQVTLSCSPISGHRSVSWYQQTPGQGLQFLFEYFSETQRNKGNFPGRFSGRQFSNSRSEMNVSTLELGDSALYLCASGVKQGSAGYGYTFGSGTRLTVV.

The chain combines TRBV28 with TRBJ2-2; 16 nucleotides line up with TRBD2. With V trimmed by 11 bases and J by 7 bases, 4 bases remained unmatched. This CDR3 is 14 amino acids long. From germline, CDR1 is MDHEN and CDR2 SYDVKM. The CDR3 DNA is TGTGCCCTCGGGACTAGCGGGAGGGGCGGGGAGCTGTTTTTT. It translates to CALGTSGRGGELFF.

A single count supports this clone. As DNA, the CDR3 is TGCGCCAGCAGCGCGCAAACCGGGACACCTAGCACAGATACGCAGTATTTT. As protein: CASSAQTGTPSTDTQYF. V is TRBV4-1 and J is TRBJ2-3, with D possibly being TRBD1 (6 bases). Germline loops: CDR1 MGHRA, CDR2 YSYEKL. There are 17 residues in the CDR3. V gave up 5 bases and J gave up 0 bases, with 18 bases separating them.

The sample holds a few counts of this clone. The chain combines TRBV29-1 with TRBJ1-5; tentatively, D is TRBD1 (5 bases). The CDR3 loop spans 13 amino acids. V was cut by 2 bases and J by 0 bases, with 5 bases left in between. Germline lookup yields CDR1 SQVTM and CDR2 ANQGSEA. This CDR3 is CSVETGSNQPQHF. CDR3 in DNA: TGCAGCGTTGAAACAGGTAGCAATCAGCCCCAGCATTTT.

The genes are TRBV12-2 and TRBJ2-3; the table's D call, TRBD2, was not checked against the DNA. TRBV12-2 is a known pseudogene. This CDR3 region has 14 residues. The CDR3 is CAYTGTSGLDTQYF. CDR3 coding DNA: TGTGCATACACGGGGACTAGCGGACTAGATACGCAGTATTTT.

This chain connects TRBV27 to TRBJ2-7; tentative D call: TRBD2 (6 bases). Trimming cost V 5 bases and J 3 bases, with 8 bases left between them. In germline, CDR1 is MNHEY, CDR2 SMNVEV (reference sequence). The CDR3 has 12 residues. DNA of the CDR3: TGTGCCAGCAGTAGGGACTTCTACGAGCAGTACTTC. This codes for CASSRDFYEQYF.

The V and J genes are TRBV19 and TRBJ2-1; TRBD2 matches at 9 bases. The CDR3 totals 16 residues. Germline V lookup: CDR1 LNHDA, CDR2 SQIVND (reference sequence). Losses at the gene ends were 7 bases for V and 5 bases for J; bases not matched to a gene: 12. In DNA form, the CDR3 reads TGTGCCAGTAAGTTAGGTGCGGGAGGGACTAACAATGAGCAGTTCTTC. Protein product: CASKLGAGGTNNEQFF.

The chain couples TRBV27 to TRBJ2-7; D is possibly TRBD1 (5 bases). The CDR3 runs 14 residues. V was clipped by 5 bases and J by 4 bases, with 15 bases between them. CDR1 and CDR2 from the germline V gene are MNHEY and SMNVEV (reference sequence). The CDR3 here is CASSASGAGYEQYF. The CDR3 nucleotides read TGTGCCAGCAGTGCGTCTGGGGCCGGGTACGAGCAGTACTTC.

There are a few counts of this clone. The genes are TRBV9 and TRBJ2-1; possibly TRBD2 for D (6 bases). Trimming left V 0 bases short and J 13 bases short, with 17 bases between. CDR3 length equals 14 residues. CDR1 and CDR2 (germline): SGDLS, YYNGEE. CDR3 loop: CASSVEGTSPLQFF. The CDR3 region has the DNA TGTGCCAGCAGCGTAGAGGGGACTTCACCTTTACAGTTCTTC.

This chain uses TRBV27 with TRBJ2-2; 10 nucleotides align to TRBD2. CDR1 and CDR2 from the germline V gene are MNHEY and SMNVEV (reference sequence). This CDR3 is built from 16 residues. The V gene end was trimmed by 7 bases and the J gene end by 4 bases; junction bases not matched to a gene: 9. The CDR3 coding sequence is TGTGCCAGCAAAGCTCTAGCGGGGGTGCCCACCGGGGAGCTGTTTTTT. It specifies CASKALAGVPTGELFF.

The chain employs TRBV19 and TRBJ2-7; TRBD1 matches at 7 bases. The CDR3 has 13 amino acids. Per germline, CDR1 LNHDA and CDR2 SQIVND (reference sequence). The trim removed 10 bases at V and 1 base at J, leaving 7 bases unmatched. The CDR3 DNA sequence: TGTGCCACCGCCCCGGACAGGTCCTACGAGCAGTACTTC. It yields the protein CATAPDRSYEQYF.

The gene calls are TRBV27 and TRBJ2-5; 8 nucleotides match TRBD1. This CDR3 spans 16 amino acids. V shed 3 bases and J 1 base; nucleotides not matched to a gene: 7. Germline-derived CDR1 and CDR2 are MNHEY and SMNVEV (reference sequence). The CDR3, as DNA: TGTGCCAGCAGTTTTAGCGGCAGGGGGCCCCAAGAGACCCAGTACTTC. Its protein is CASSFSGRGPQETQYF.

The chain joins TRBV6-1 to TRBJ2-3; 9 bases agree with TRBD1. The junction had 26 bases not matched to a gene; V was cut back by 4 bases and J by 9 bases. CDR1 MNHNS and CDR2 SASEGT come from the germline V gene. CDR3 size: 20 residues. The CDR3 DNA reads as TGTGCCAGCAGTGCCCCGTGGGGGACAGGGAGAGGGGCAGGAGTAGAGACGCAGTATTTT. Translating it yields CASSAPWGTGRGAGVETQYF.